These 10 T cell receptor beta chains share one sample of origin, sequenced in a study of human T cells and chemical hapten exposure. Time point in this sample: pre-sensitization, week 0. Treatment specified: therapeutic diphenylcyclopropenone sensitization with weekly scalp DPC. TCRdb re-analysed the RACE reads in MiXCR, keeping a single row per CDR3 protein. The sample has about 120,000 distinct CDR3 sequences; approximately 15% are singletons. Sequences were derived from whole blood, sampled in connection with sensitization to the hapten diphenylcyclopropenone (DPC). The source of these receptors is a woman aged 18-35 years with alopecia areata. Some clones in this sample may be carry-over from other donors' samples.

The chain combines TRBV11-3 with TRBJ2-5; TRBD1 is a possible D gene (5 bases). The length of the CDR3 is 15 residues. Trimming took 1 base from V and 0 from J, leaving 9 bases between them. Per the germline V gene, CDR1 is SGHNT and CDR2 is YENEEA. The CDR3 bases are TGTGCCAGCAGCTTAGGGCGACAGCACCAAGAGACCCAGTACTTC. This translates into CASSLGRQHQETQYF.

This clonotype was recorded at least ten times. V usage is TRBV10-3 and J usage is TRBJ2-7; D is perhaps TRBD1 (8 bases). V was clipped by 6 bases and J by 9 bases, with 15 bases between them. Germline V gene data show CDR1 as ENHRY and CDR2 as SYGVKD. The length of the CDR3 is 12 residues. The chain's CDR3 is CAISGQGGWQYF. The CDR3 nucleotides are TGTGCCATCAGCGGACAGGGAGGGTGGCAGTACTTC.

The chain carries TRBV20-1 and TRBJ2-1, with D hard to call. This CDR3 has 11 residues. Germline CDR1 and CDR2: DFQATT and SNEGSKA (reference sequence). V lost 0 bases and J lost 9, with 6 bases in between. Here the CDR3 DNA reads TGCAGTGCTAGAGACTGGGGTGAGCAGTTCTTC. Its protein product is CSARDWGEQFF.

The chain uses TRBV6-5 and TRBJ1-2, with 7 bases lining up with TRBD1. Looked up from germline, CDR1 is MNHEY and CDR2 is SVGAGI. The CDR3 totals 15 residues. Trimming took 6 bases from V and 4 from J; bases not matched to a gene: 11. CDR3 sequence (DNA): TGTGCCAGCAGGCCCGAGGGGGCTCTTAGCTATGGCTACACCTTC. It codes for CASRPEGALSYGYTF.

The rearrangement joins TRBV7-6 to TRBJ2-5, with TRBD2 matching over 7 bases. The germline V gene has CDR1 SGHVS and CDR2 FNYEAQ. CDR3 length: 18 amino acids. V shed 5 bases, J shed 4 bases, and the junction held 19 bases outside the gene matches. The chain's CDR3 is CASSPAALRGGLGETQYF. The CDR3 bases are TGTGCCAGCAGCCCGGCCGCCTTGCGCGGGGGACTTGGAGAGACCCAGTACTTC.

This chain links TRBV10-1 with TRBJ1-1, with 8 bases aligning to TRBD1. V dropped 6 bases and J dropped 0; count of bases not matched to a gene: 3. The CDR3 contains 14 residues. CDR1 is WNHNN, CDR2 SYGVQD, per germline (reference sequence). CDR3 protein: CASRRQGMNTEAFF. The CDR3 coding sequence is TGCGCCAGCAGAAGACAGGGGATGAACACTGAAGCTTTCTTT.

V gene TRBV6-5 combines with J gene TRBJ1-1; D gene unclear. The CDR3 extends over 11 amino acids. Germline CDR1 MNHEY, CDR2 SVGAGI. V lost 10 bases, J lost 1 base, and 7 bases lay in between. The CDR3 region has the DNA TGTGCCACATTGCGGAACACTGAAGCTTTCTTT. This encodes CATLRNTEAFF.

This clonotype has a handful of counts. The J gene is TRBJ2-5, the V gene TRBV9; possible D gene TRBD2, 5 bases. Germline V gene data show CDR1 as SGDLS and CDR2 as YYNGEE. CDR3 size: 14 residues. With 1 base removed from V and 0 bases from J, the gap between germline ends came to 7 bases. The CDR3 reads CASSVSGDQETQYF. The CDR3 DNA reads TGTGCCAGCAGCGTATCCGGGGACCAAGAGACCCAGTACTTC.

The chain carries TRBV4-3 and TRBJ2-3; D is undetermined. The length of the CDR3 is 13 residues. V was cut by 4 bases and J by 14 bases, with 19 bases left in between. Germline loops: CDR1 LGHNA, CDR2 YSLEER. CDR3 in amino acids: CASSPAPSSASYF. As DNA, the CDR3 is TGCGCCAGCAGCCCCGCCCCCTCTTCGGCTTCGTATTTT.

This clonotype was counted between two and nine times. The chain employs TRBV12-3 or TRBV12-4 and TRBJ1-2; D unresolved. V gave up 7 bases and J gave up 4 bases, with 16 bases separating them. The CDR3 has 14 amino acids. The DNA of the CDR3 is TGTGCCAGCAATCCTGGGATAGGGATCTATGGCTACACCTTC. Residues: CASNPGIGIYGYTF.